Described below is a single TCR beta chain sequence and its context. The source of the sample is a study of blood T cell repertoires in COVID-19. On the study more broadly: Acute and convalescent COVID-19 specimens originated in the United States, Italy and Spain. PBMCs, B-cell-depleted T cells, or T cells were the source of the cDNA or gDNA that made up the material.

Germline V gives CDR1 SGHTA, CDR2 FQGNSA. After removal of 2 bases from V and 6 bases from J, the junction contained 8 bases not matched to a gene. The CDR3 runs 15 residues. Profiling relied on immunoSEQ multiplex PCR, and the TCRdb table lists in-frame clones only, not all of them. The data hold under 85,000 clones, with about 85% observed a single time. The sequenced material came from peripheral blood. The V gene is TRBV7-2, the J gene TRBJ2-7; 9 nucleotides agree with TRBD1. This receptor was obtained from a man in his 60s with active or convalescent COVID-19. The CDR3 loop is CASSLTNRGLREQYF. Written as DNA, the CDR3 is TGTGCCAGCAGCTTAACCAACAGGGGGCTGCGCGAGCAGTACTTC.